The source of this T cell receptor beta chain is a study of Graves' ophthalmopathy and Graves' hyperthyroidism. Overall study: Peripheral blood was gathered at the point of initial diagnosis, before any treatment started.

This clonotype was observed many times. V shed 10 bases and J 6 bases; nucleotides not matched to a gene: 11. The germline V gene encodes CDR1 SNHLY and CDR2 FYNNEI. The CDR3 has 13 residues. Clinical symptoms, serum thyroxine, TRAb, thyroid ultrasound and orbital computed tomography formed the basis of diagnosis. As the starting material, roughly 9.8 ml of fresh peripheral blood yielded the PBMCs. As the template, RNA transcripts were used to amplify TCR beta CDR3 regions. HTBI primers served in a first-round RT-PCR, which a second-round multiplex PCR followed. TCRdb redid the calling of the multiplex PCR reads with MiXCR, one entry per CDR3 protein. The data hold roughly 500,000 distinct CDR3 sequences, with roughly an eighth observed a single time.

V gene TRBV2 combines with J gene TRBJ2-7; 8 bases are shared with TRBD1. The TCR was taken from a woman in her 30s with Graves' ophthalmopathy. The material sequenced was blood. DNA for the CDR3: TGTGCCACCCGCCGGGACAGGTCTGGCGAGCAGTACTTC. This sequence encodes CATRRDRSGEQYF.